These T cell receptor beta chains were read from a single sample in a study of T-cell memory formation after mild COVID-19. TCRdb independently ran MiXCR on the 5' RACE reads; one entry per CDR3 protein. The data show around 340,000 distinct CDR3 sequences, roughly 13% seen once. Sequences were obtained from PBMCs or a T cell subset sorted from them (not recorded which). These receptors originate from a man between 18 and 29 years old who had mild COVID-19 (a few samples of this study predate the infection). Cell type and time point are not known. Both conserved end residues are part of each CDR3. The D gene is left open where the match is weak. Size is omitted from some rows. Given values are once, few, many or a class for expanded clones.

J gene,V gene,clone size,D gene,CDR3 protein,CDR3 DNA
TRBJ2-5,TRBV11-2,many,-,CASSLLASVETQYF,TGTGCCAGCAGCTTACTGGCTAGCGTAGAGACCCAGTACTTC
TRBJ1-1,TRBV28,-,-,CASSFEGRGTEAFF,TGTGCCAGCAGTTTTGAGGGGCGGGGGACTGAAGCTTTCTTT
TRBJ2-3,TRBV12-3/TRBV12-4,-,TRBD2,CARSSFDPWGGTQDTQYF,TGTGCCAGAAGTTCTTTTGACCCTTGGGGGGGGACTCAAGATACGCAGTATTTT
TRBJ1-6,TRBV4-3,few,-,CASSQDYNSPLHF,TGCGCCAGCAGCCAAGACTATAATTCACCCCTCCACTTT
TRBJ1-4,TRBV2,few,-,CASSEGRNNEKLFF,TGTGCCAGCAGTGAAGGGCGGAATAATGAAAAACTGTTTTTT
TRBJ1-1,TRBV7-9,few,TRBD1,CASSLGGGWDTEAFF,TGTGCCAGCAGCCTTGGAGGGGGCTGGGACACTGAAGCTTTCTTT
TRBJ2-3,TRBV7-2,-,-,CASSLGGSRTQYF,TGTGCCAGCAGCTTAGGAGGAAGCCGGACGCAGTATTTT
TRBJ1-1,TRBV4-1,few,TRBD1,CASSQGQGAAAWTEAFF,TGCGCCAGCAGCCAAGGACAGGGGGCCGCCGCATGGACTGAAGCTTTCTTT
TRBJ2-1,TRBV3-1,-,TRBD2,CASSLGRGAAVF,TGTGCCAGCAGCCTCGGGCGGGGGGCCGCCGTCTTC
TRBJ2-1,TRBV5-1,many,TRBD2,CASSLGGGAINEQFF,TGCGCCAGCAGTCTGGGCGGGGGGGCCATCAATGAGCAGTTCTTC
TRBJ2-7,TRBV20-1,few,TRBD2,CSALLAGSSYEQYF,TGCAGTGCTCTATTAGCGGGGAGCTCCTACGAGCAGTACTTC
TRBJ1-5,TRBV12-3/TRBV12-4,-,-,CASSFQGRDQPQHF,TGTGCCAGCAGTTTCCAGGGGCGAGATCAGCCCCAGCATTTT
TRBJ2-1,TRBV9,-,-,CASSVVQGPEQFF,TGTGCCAGCAGCGTAGTGCAGGGGCCTGAGCAGTTCTTC
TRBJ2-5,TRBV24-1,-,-,CATGAEGGQETQYF,TGTGCCACCGGGGCGGAGGGGGGCCAAGAGACCCAGTACTTC
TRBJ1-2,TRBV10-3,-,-,CAIKEGGQPYGYTF,TGTGCCATCAAGGAGGGCGGACAACCTTATGGCTACACCTTC
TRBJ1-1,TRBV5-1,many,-,CASSLEGVGAFF,TGCGCCAGCAGCTTGGAGGGTGTCGGAGCTTTCTTT
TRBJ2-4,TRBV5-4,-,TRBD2,CASSSSGGRGNIQYF,TGTGCCAGCAGCTCAAGCGGGGGCCGGGGGAACATTCAGTACTTC
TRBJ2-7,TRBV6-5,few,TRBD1,CASSRTGNSYEQYF,TGTGCCAGCAGTAGGACAGGGAATTCCTACGAGCAGTACTTC
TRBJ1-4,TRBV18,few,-,CASSPPSGGADEKLFF,TGTGCCAGCTCACCACCGTCGGGGGGAGCCGACGAAAAACTGTTTTTT
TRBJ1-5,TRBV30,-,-,CAWSGDAAGPQHF,TGTGCCTGGAGCGGGGACGCGGCGGGGCCCCAGCATTTT
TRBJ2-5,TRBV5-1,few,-,CASSLEDPQETQYF,TGCGCCAGCAGCTTGGAGGACCCCCAAGAGACCCAGTACTTC
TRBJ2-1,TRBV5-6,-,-,CASSLTSFNEQFF,TGTGCCAGCAGCCTGACTAGTTTCAATGAGCAGTTCTTC
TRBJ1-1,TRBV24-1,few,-,CATSDFGGTEAFF,TGTGCCACCAGTGATTTCGGAGGCACTGAAGCTTTCTTT
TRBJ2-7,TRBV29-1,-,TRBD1,CSVEPGTESYEQYF,TGCAGCGTTGAGCCCGGGACAGAATCCTACGAGCAGTACTTC
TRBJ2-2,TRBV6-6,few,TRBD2,CASSPLNLLAGAYTGELFF,TGTGCCAGCAGCCCCCTAAACTTACTAGCGGGGGCGTACACCGGGGAGCTGTTTTTT
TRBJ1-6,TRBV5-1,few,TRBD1,CASSPGTGFSPLHF,TGCGCCAGCAGCCCCGGGACAGGTTTTTCACCCCTCCACTTT
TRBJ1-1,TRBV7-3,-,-,CASSLVQGLEAFF,TGTGCCAGCAGCTTAGTCCAGGGGCTTGAAGCTTTCTTT
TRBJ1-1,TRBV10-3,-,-,CAISRTGSTEAFF,TGTGCCATCAGTCGTACAGGGTCCACTGAAGCTTTCTTT
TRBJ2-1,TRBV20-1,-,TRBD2,CSASGGPSYNEQFF,TGCAGTGCAAGCGGGGGCCCCTCCTACAATGAGCAGTTCTTC
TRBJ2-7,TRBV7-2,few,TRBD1,CASNRDRDDEQYF,TGTGCCAGCAACCGGGACAGGGATGACGAGCAGTACTTC
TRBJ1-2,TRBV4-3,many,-,CASSQEGRGFDGYTF,TGCGCCAGCAGCCAAGAGGGAAGGGGATTCGATGGCTACACCTTC
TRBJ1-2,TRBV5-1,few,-,CASIPGPGGAIPNTNYGYTF,TGCGCCAGCATACCGGGACCGGGAGGTGCCATTCCCAACACTAACTATGGCTACACCTTC
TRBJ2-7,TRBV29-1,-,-,CSVEADSSSSYEQYF,TGCAGCGTTGAAGCGGACAGCAGCAGCTCCTACGAGCAGTACTTC
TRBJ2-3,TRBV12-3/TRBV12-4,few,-,CASSYQGADTQYF,TGTGCCAGCAGTTACCAGGGAGCAGATACGCAGTATTTT
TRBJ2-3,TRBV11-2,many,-,CASSQVLDTQYF,TGTGCCAGCAGCCAAGTATTGGATACGCAGTATTTT
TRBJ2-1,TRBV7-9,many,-,CASSPPPRAVSYNEQFF,TGTGCCAGCAGCCCCCCTCCGAGGGCGGTTTCCTACAATGAGCAGTTCTTC
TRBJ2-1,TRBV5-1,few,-,CASSLPTGTQSSYNEQFF,TGCGCCAGCAGCTTACCTACCGGGACTCAGAGCTCCTACAATGAGCAGTTCTTC
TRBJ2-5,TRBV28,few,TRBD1,CASRPGQVRAQYF,TGTGCCAGCAGACCGGGACAGGTCAGGGCCCAGTACTTC
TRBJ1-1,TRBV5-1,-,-,CASSLQPATEAFF,TGCGCCAGCAGCTTGCAACCCGCCACTGAAGCTTTCTTT
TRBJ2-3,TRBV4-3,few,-,CASSQDLDGTDTQYF,TGCGCCAGCAGCCAAGACCTTGACGGCACAGATACGCAGTATTTT
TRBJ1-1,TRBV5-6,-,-,CASSSLGWAVNTEAFF,TGTGCCAGCAGCTCCCTCGGGTGGGCCGTGAACACTGAAGCTTTCTTT